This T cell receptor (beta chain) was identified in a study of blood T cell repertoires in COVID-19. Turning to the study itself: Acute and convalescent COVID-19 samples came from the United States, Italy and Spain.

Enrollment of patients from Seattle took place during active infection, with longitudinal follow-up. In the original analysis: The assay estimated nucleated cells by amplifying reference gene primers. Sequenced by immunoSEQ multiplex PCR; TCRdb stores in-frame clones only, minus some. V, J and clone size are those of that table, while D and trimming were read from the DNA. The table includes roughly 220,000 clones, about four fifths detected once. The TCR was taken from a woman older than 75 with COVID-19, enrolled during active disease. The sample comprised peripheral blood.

CDR3 nucleotides: TGCAGTGCTGGAGTCAGGGGTGAGGCTTTCTTT. Its protein is CSAGVRGEAFF. V and J are TRBV20-1 and TRBJ1-1; TRBD1 is a possible D gene (6 bases). The germline V and J ends were trimmed by 5 bases and 11 bases, with 15 bases remaining between them. Germline loops: CDR1 DFQATT, CDR2 SNEGSKA (reference sequence). The CDR3 has 11 residues.